This entry features one T cell receptor (beta chain) sequence. Its antigen remains unidentified. The data are from a study of blood T cells in healthy people across ages. Notes on the study in general: Donor CMV status was unknown, possibly confounding expanded clonotype changes. Calculation of diversity from one million T cells yielded estimates considered to be underestimates.

The use of a sample-barcoded 5' primer and a J-beta primer mix characterized a second PCR of about 7 to 12 cycles. Each CDR3 protein is one row after TCRdb ran MiXCR on the 5' RACE reads. The table lists hundreds of thousands of distinct CDR3 sequences, about 53% of them singletons, with roughly 37% in the top ten. The sample taken for sequencing was blood. This receptor was taken from a man aged 80 or over in good health.

Written as DNA, the CDR3 is TGTGCCAGCAGCCGAATAGCGGGAGATGAGCAGTTCTTC. Translating it yields CASSRIAGDEQFF. The gene calls are TRBV7-2 and TRBJ2-1; 9 nucleotides match TRBD2. The germline V gene encodes CDR1 SGHTA and CDR2 FQGNSA. CDR3 length: 13 amino acids. V trimming: 5 bases; J trimming: 8 bases; junction bases outside the gene matches: 4.